The 4 T cell receptor beta chains given below trace back to one sample, sequenced in a study of graft-versus-host responses after intestinal transplantation. These TCRs are of unknown antigen specificity. Assay used: immunoSEQ multiplex PCR; TCRdb lists only in-frame clones, some missing. The sample lists about 97,000 clones, 90% to 95% occurring once. The specimen was unstimulated CD4+ T cells sorted from spleen or lymph node cells, collected before transplant. These receptors were obtained from a human donor who was the organ donor for an intestinal transplant.

This sequence joins TRBV6-1 and TRBJ1-2, with D possibly being TRBD1 (5 bases). The ends were cut back, 2 bases at V and 4 bases at J, with 11 bases in the middle. The CDR3 covers 14 residues. Germline V lookup: CDR1 MNHNS, CDR2 SASEGT. CDR3 coding DNA: TGTGCCAGCAGTGAACAGGGTGGGTCCTATGGCTACACCTTC. Protein product: CASSEQGGSYGYTF.

The chain carries TRBV7-6 and TRBJ1-3; TRBD1 might be the D (5 bases). The CDR3 runs to 16 residues. Germline V gene lookup returns CDR1 SGHVS and CDR2 FNYEAQ. The V end was cut by 1 base, the J end by 1 base, with 11 bases between. For the CDR3, the DNA is TGTGCCAGCAGCTTAGATACAGGAGATTCTGGAAACACCATATATTTT. Its protein is CASSLDTGDSGNTIYF.

The CDR3 here is CASSSRRVDYGYTF. CDR3 sequence (DNA): TGTGCCAGCAGCTCCCGCAGGGTTGACTATGGCTACACCTTC. V usage is TRBV7-2 and J usage is TRBJ1-2; weak D call: TRBD1 (5 bases). Germline V CDR1 and CDR2: SGHTA, FQGNSA. V shed 4 bases and J shed 3 bases, with 12 bases lying between them. The CDR3 is 14 residues long.

The chain employs TRBV6-1 and TRBJ1-3; D is unclear. The CDR3 covers 15 residues. V was clipped by 7 bases and J by 0 bases, with 13 bases between them. Germline lookup yields CDR1 MNHNS and CDR2 SASEGT. CDR3 coding DNA: TGTGCCAGCACCACCATCTACAGCTCTGGAAACACCATATATTTT. Residues: CASTTIYSSGNTIYF.